The TCR beta chain described here comes from a study of cytomegalovirus exposure and HLA in healthy donors. General observations from the study: Later findings reportedly placed an Asian-associated ancestry cluster below the roughly 700-donor mean for N-insertions.

In the case of this clone: Its matching antigen is unknown.

The study ran its PCR with 60 Vbeta and 13 Jbeta primers. TCRdb keeps only in-frame clones here, not all; method: immunoSEQ multiplex PCR. The sample has over 100,000 clones, approximately 60% seen once. Germline V gene sequence: CDR1 SGHTA, CDR2 FQGTGA. Deletions cut 5 bases from V and 3 bases from J, with 17 bases between. This CDR3 spans 16 amino acids. Sequenced input: PBMCs. The chain recombines TRBV7-3 with TRBJ2-1; tentative D call: TRBD2 (6 bases). The source is a woman aged 25 to 39 in good health and CMV-seronegative. This CDR3 is CASSPNTGTYYNEQFF. In DNA form, the CDR3 reads TGTGCCAGCAGCCCTAACACCGGGACTTACTACAATGAGCAGTTCTTC.